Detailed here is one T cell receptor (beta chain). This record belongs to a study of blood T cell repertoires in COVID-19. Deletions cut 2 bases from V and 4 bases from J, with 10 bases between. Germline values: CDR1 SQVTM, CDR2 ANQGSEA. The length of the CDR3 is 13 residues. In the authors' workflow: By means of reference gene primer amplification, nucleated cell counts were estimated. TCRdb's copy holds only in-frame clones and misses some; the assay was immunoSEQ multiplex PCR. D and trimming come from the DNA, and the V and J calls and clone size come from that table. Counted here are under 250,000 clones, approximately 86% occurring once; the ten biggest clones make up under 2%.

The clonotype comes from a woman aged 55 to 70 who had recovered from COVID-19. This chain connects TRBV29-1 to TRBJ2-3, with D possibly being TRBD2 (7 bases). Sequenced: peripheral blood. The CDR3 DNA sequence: TGCAGCGTTGAACAGGGGAGGGCAGATACGCAGTATTTT. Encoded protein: CSVEQGRADTQYF.